This T cell receptor (beta chain) is from a study of blood T cell repertoires in COVID-19. Turning to the study itself: COVID-19 samples from acute and convalescent phases originated in the United States, Italy and Spain. The cDNA or gDNA used as material had been derived from T cells, B-cell-depleted T cells, or PBMCs.

CDR3 length: 13 residues. Germline values: CDR1 MDHEN, CDR2 SYDVKM. Trimming took off 6 bases at V and 4 bases at J, with 12 bases between the two ends. Source study methods: Amplification with reference gene primers provided the estimates of nucleated cell counts. Some clones are missing from TCRdb's copy, which holds only in-frame ones; the method was immunoSEQ multiplex PCR. The V and J calls and clone size were taken over from that table, and D and trimming were inferred from the DNA. The sample contains about 80,000 clones, about 72% of which appear only once. This TCR derives from a man in his 70s with active or convalescent COVID-19. Sequenced sample: peripheral blood. The chain uses TRBV28 and TRBJ1-2; a weak D match, TRBD1 (5 bases). The CDR3 reads CASSLGGSYGYTF. For the CDR3, the DNA is TGTGCCAGCAGCCTTGGGGGGAGCTATGGCTACACCTTC.